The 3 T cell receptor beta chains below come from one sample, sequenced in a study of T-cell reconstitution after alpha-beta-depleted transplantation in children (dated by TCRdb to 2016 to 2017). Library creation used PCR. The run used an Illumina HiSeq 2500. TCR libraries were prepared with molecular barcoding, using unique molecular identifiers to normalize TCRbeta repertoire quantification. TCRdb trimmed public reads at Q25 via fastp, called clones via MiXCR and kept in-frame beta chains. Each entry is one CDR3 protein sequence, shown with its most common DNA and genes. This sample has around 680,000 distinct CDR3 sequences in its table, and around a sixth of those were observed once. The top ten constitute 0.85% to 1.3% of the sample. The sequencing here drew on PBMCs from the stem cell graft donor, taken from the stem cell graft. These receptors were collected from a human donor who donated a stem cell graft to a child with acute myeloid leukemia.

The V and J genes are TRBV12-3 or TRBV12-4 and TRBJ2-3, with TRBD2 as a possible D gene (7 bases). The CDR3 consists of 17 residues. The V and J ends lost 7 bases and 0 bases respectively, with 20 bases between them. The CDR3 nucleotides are TGTGCCAGCAACGGGGTCGGCGGGGGCTTAAGCACAGATACGCAGTATTTT. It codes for CASNGVGGGLSTDTQYF.

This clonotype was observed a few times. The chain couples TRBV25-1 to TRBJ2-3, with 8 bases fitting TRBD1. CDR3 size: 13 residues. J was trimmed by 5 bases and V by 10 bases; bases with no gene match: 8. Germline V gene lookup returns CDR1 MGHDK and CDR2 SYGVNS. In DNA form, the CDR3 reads TGTGCCATCCAGGGGGCCCGGGTAGATACGCAGTATTTT. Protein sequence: CAIQGARVDTQYF.

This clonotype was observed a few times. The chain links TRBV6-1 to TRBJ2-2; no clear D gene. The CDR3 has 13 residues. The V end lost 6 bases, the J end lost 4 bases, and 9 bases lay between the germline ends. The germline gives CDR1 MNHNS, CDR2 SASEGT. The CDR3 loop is CASRNTFTGELFF. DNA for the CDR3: TGTGCCAGCAGGAACACTTTCACCGGGGAGCTGTTTTTT.